These T cell receptor beta chains were read from a single sample in a study of shared T cell receptors in the human thymus. Data came from immunoSEQ multiplex PCR; TCRdb stores just in-frame clones and leaves some out. The table records about 710,000 clones, more than 70% of them present only once. These data were also reused for a study on human thymus T cells.

The sequenced sample consisted of thymocytes. These receptors were taken from a boy in the first two years of life with a congenital heart defect. Both conserved end residues are part of each CDR3. D genes are given only for firm matches. Clone size is given for some rows only: seen once, a few or many times, or a class if the clone is expanded.

d_gene	abundance	j_gene	v_gene	CDR3nt	CDR3aa
NA	NA	TRBJ2-3	TRBV5-1	TGCGCCAGCAGCTTCGCTAGTCCAGATACGCAGTATTTT	CASSFASPDTQYF
TRBD2	NA	TRBJ2-3	TRBV5-6	TGTGCCAGCAGCTTGGCCCTAGCGGGCACAGATACGCAGTATTTT	CASSLALAGTDTQYF
NA	NA	TRBJ1-1	TRBV29-1	TGCAGCGTTGTAGCTAACACTGAAGCTTTCTTT	CSVVANTEAFF
NA	NA	TRBJ2-1	TRBV27	TGTGCCAGCAGTCCCCCAGGACTCAGGTATGAGCAGTTCTTC	CASSPPGLRYEQFF
TRBD1	NA	TRBJ2-7	TRBV15	TGTGCCACCAGCACCCGACAGGGGTACGAGCAGTACTTC	CATSTRQGYEQYF
NA	few	TRBJ2-7	TRBV14	TGTGCCAGCAGCGGACTATACGACGAGCAGTACTTC	CASSGLYDEQYF
NA	NA	TRBJ2-2	TRBV19	TGTGCCAGTCACCGGGACAAGAACACCGGGGAGCTGTTTTTT	CASHRDKNTGELFF
NA	NA	TRBJ1-4	TRBV12-5	TGTGCTAGTGGCGAAGACAGGCGTGAAAAACTGTTTTTT	CASGEDRREKLFF
TRBD1	NA	TRBJ1-5	TRBV19	TGTGCCAGTAGTAGAACCGGGACAGGGTTTAATCAGCCCCAGCATTTT	CASSRTGTGFNQPQHF
NA	NA	TRBJ1-5	TRBV21-1	TGTGCCAGCAGCAAAGTGGCGGGTCGAAGCAATCAGCCCCAGCATTTT	CASSKVAGRSNQPQHF
NA	few	TRBJ1-3	TRBV4-3	TGCGCCAGCAGCCCCTACCCTAGGGGGACACCCGAGGAGGACTCTGGAAACACCATATATTTT	CASSPYPRGTPEEDSGNTIYF
NA	NA	TRBJ2-5	TRBV10-3	TGTGCCACCAGAGACGGGAGTAAATTGGCCCAGTACTTC	CATRDGSKLAQYF
TRBD2	once	TRBJ2-2	TRBV6-6	TGTGCCAGCAGCCCCCTAGCGGGGGGCGACACCGGGGAGCTGTTTTTT	CASSPLAGGDTGELFF
TRBD2	NA	TRBJ2-2	TRBV7-4	TGTGCCAGCAGCCAACATGTGCCGGGAACTAGCGGGAAGCGCGGCGGGGAGCTGTTTTTT	CASSQHVPGTSGKRGGELFF
TRBD1	NA	TRBJ1-1	TRBV28	TGTGCCAGCAGCGCCAGGGGGCTCGACACTGAAGCTTTCTTT	CASSARGLDTEAFF
NA	NA	TRBJ1-6	TRBV28	TGTGCCAGCGACCGCGGAGGGAGCTCCTATAATTCACCCCTCCACTTT	CASDRGGSSYNSPLHF
TRBD1	NA	TRBJ2-4	TRBV5-1	TGCGCCAGCAGCGCCCGCGGGACAGGGTGGCCCCGCAGCAAAGAAAACATTCAGTACTTC	CASSARGTGWPRSKENIQYF
NA	NA	TRBJ1-2	TRBV28	TGTGCCAGCAGTTTAGGAGGGAACGGCTACACCTTC	CASSLGGNGYTF
TRBD1	NA	TRBJ1-1	TRBV14	TGTGCCAGCAGCCAAGATCAGAGAGGGGGCATTGATGAAGCTTTCTTT	CASSQDQRGGIDEAFF
NA	few	TRBJ1-1	TRBV11-2	TGTGCCAGCAGCTCCCCCGGCCCCAGGGGCGCATGCACTGAAGCTTTCTTT	CASSSPGPRGACTEAFF
NA	once	TRBJ2-3	TRBV15	TGTGCCACCTTAGCGGCCACAGATACGCAGTATTTT	CATLAATDTQYF
TRBD2	NA	TRBJ2-3	TRBV30	TGTGCCTGGAGTGGACGCCACGGTAGCGGGGGAGCAGATACGCAGTATTTT	CAWSGRHGSGGADTQYF
NA	NA	TRBJ2-7	TRBV9	TGTGCCAGCAGTCCATGGACTGACCCTTACGAGCAGTACTTC	CASSPWTDPYEQYF
NA	NA	TRBJ1-5	TRBV28	TGTGCCAGCACTCAAGGCGGGGGAAACAATCAGCCCCAGCATTTT	CASTQGGGNNQPQHF
NA	NA	TRBJ2-1	TRBV7-2	TGTGCCAGCAGCTTAGCGCGTCCAGCGGCGTACAATGAGCAGTTCTTC	CASSLARPAAYNEQFF
TRBD1	NA	TRBJ1-2	TRBV29-1	TGCAGCGTTGGGGACAGGTTCAGAGGGGACTATGGCTACACCTTC	CSVGDRFRGDYGYTF
TRBD1	NA	TRBJ2-1	TRBV14	TGTGCCAGCAGCCATAACAGGGGGGACAATGAGCAGTTCTTC	CASSHNRGDNEQFF
NA	NA	TRBJ1-2	TRBV9	TGTGCCAGCAGCGTTGGGGCCCAGGGCTTCTATGGCTACACCTTC	CASSVGAQGFYGYTF
TRBD1	NA	TRBJ2-3	TRBV9	TGTGCCAGCAGCGTAGAGGAGGGGACAGGGGGTTGCACAGATACGCAGTATTTT	CASSVEEGTGGCTDTQYF
TRBD1	NA	TRBJ1-6	TRBV15	TGTGCAACCAGCAGAGGGGGCGGGGCTTTAAATTCACCCCTCCACTTT	CATSRGGGALNSPLHF
NA	NA	TRBJ1-5	TRBV28	TGTGCCAGCAGTGGTGATACAGGGCCCAACAATCAGCCCCAGCATTTT	CASSGDTGPNNQPQHF
TRBD2	NA	TRBJ2-4	TRBV10-3	TGTGCCATCTCAGGCTCTAGCGGGAGAGCCAAAAACATTCAGTACTTC	CAISGSSGRAKNIQYF
NA	NA	TRBJ2-1	TRBV7-3	TGTGCCAGCAGCAAAGGGCGGGTAGGAACATTGCCCTCCTACAATGAGCAGTTCTTC	CASSKGRVGTLPSYNEQFF
NA	NA	TRBJ2-7	TRBV7-2	TGTGCCAGCAGCTTAGTTAGTCCAGGGGAATCCTACGAGCAGTACTTC	CASSLVSPGESYEQYF
TRBD2	NA	TRBJ2-7	TRBV11-2	TGTGCCAGCAGCTCCCGTCCACTAGCGGGAAGGGACTACGAGCAGTACTTC	CASSSRPLAGRDYEQYF
TRBD2	once	TRBJ2-2	TRBV29-1	TGCAGCGTTCACGGAGGGGACGGGAGGCCCGGGGAGCTGTTTTTT	CSVHGGDGRPGELFF
TRBD1	NA	TRBJ2-7	TRBV14	TGTGCCAGCAGCCAAGACGGGACAGGGCGTCCCTACGAGCAGTACTTC	CASSQDGTGRPYEQYF
TRBD2	NA	TRBJ2-1	TRBV4-3	TGCGCCAGCAGCCAAGATAGCGCGCTAGCGGGAGGGGGTGAGCAGTTCTTC	CASSQDSALAGGGEQFF
TRBD1	NA	TRBJ1-5	TRBV19	TGTGCCAGCTCTTTTACTGGGGGACAGGGTTCTTATAGCAATCAGCCCCAGCATTTT	CASSFTGGQGSYSNQPQHF
TRBD1	few	TRBJ2-2	TRBV4-3	TGCGCCAGCAGCCAAGGGGAAGGGTCGCCGGACAGGGTTACCGGGGAGCTGTTTTTT	CASSQGEGSPDRVTGELFF
NA	once	TRBJ2-4	TRBV19	TGTGCCAGTAGTATAAGCCCTGTAAACATTCAGTACTTC	CASSISPVNIQYF
TRBD1	NA	TRBJ1-2	TRBV5-4	TGTGCCAGCAGCTCGTTACCCAGACAGGGAAACTATGGCTACACCTTC	CASSSLPRQGNYGYTF
TRBD2	NA	TRBJ2-1	TRBV14	TGTGCCAGCAGCCAAGGGACTAGCCTGTTCAATCACAATGAGCAGTTCTTC	CASSQGTSLFNHNEQFF
TRBD2	NA	TRBJ2-1	TRBV7-8	TGTGCCAGCACTATAGGGGAGCGGGAGAAAAATGAGCAGTTCTTC	CASTIGEREKNEQFF
TRBD2	once	TRBJ2-1	TRBV14	TGTGCCAGCAGCCTCGCCGGGACTAGATCCCACAATGAGCAGTTCTTC	CASSLAGTRSHNEQFF
NA	NA	TRBJ1-6	TRBV4-3	TGCGCCAGCAGCCAAGGCGGAGGGTTGGGCAATTCACCCCTCCACTTT	CASSQGGGLGNSPLHF
NA	NA	TRBJ1-5	TRBV18	TGTGCCAGCTCTGAGACAGTATCATCAATCGATCAGCCCCAGCATTTT	CASSETVSSIDQPQHF